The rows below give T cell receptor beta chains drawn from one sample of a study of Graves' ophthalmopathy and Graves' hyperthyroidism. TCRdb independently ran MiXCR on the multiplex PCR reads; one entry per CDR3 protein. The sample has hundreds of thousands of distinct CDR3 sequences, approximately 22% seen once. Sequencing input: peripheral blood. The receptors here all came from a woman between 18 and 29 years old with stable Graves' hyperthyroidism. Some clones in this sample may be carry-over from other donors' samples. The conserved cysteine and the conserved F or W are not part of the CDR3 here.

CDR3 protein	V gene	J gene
ASRYSRGSGTEAF	TRBV6-5	TRBJ1-1
ATQQPPGPRYGYT	TRBV19	TRBJ1-2
SGREDFSYEQY	TRBV20-1	TRBJ2-7
ASSLLGLAGRADTQY	TRBV28	TRBJ2-3
ASSYSGSPNTGELF	TRBV6-5	TRBJ2-2
ASSYSGGEGTEAF	TRBV6-5	TRBJ1-1
AQDRDREQF	TRBV30	TRBJ2-1
ASNLLRSTEAF	TRBV6-2/TRBV6-3	TRBJ1-1
ASSLRGTRSGGFWVNTEAF	TRBV12-3/TRBV12-4	TRBJ1-1
ASSPGVVPQPQH	TRBV6-1	TRBJ1-5
ASSYHRDWSSYEQY	TRBV6-2/TRBV6-3	TRBJ2-7
ASSPDLSGNTIY	TRBV10-2	TRBJ1-3
SARTGIGMSSYNSPLH	TRBV20-1	TRBJ1-6
ASSRDPDGTKYTDTQY	TRBV3-1	TRBJ2-3
ASSLARYRESTDTQY	TRBV11-1	TRBJ2-3
ASSVEPQVYEQY	TRBV9	TRBJ2-7
SARGQGASSPLH	TRBV20-1	TRBJ1-6
ASSSGSFTEAF	TRBV12-3/TRBV12-4	TRBJ1-1
ASTLNRGHTEAF	TRBV3-1	TRBJ1-1
ASSLHRGDYGYT	TRBV12-3/TRBV12-4	TRBJ1-2
ASSLKSRDITFMNTEAF	TRBV7-3	TRBJ1-1
ASRGDGAGGVGRSYEQY	TRBV5-1	TRBJ2-7
ASSTGGGNQPQH	TRBV12-3/TRBV12-4	TRBJ1-5
ASSTGAAPYEQY	TRBV2	TRBJ2-7
ASSLGARDTGELF	TRBV11-2	TRBJ2-2
AWSRGPDTEAF	TRBV30	TRBJ1-1
ASSQVRGDVSNQPQH	TRBV4-1	TRBJ1-5
ASSQEAYTEAF	TRBV14	TRBJ1-1
ASSFPAGGGELF	TRBV11-2	TRBJ2-2
ATAGTSGTPNTGELF	TRBV24-1	TRBJ2-2